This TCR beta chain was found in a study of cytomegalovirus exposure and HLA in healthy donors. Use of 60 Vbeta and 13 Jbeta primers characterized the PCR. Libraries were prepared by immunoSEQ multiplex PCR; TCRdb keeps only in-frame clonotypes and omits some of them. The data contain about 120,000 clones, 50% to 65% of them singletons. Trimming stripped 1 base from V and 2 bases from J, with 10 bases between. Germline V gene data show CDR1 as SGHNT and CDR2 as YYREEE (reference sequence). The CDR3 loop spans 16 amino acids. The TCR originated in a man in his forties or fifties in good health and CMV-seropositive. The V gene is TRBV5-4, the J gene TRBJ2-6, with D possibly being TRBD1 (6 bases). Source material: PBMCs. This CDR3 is CASSLTGSAGANVLTF. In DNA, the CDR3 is TGTGCCAGCAGCTTGACAGGGTCGGCTGGGGCCAACGTCCTGACTTTC.